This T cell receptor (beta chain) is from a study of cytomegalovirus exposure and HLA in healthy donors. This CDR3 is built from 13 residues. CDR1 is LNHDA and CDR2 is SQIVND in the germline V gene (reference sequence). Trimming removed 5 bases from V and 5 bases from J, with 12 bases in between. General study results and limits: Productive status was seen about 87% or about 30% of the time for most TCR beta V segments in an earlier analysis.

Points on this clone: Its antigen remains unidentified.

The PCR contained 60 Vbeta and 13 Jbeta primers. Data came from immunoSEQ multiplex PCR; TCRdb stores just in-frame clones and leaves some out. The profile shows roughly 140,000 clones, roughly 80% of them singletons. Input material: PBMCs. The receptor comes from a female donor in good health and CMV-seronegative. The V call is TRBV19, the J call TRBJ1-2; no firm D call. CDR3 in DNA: TGTGCCAGTAGTGATGGGAGGGTGTATGGCTACACCTTC. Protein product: CASSDGRVYGYTF.